This TCR beta chain is from a study of T-cell memory formation after mild COVID-19. The wider study: Clusters were largely donor specific. Study results and limitations: CD4+ clones that contracted lay mainly in CM and EM; CD8+ ones lay in EMRA. Clones that contracted from day 15 to 85 had balanced CD4/CD8; later expanders were CD4+ biased.

This clonotype turned up a few times. What it binds is unknown. The TCR alpha and TCR beta cDNA libraries, bearing sample barcodes and UMIs, were generated by 5'RACE using constant-segment primers. TCRdb re-analysed the 5' RACE reads in MiXCR, keeping a single row per CDR3 protein. The table shows 350,000 to 450,000 distinct CDR3 sequences, with about 24% occurring only once. The CDR3 extends over 13 amino acids. The V and J ends lost 6 bases and 7 bases, in that order; junction bases with no gene match: 5. Germline V gene sequence: CDR1 SNHLY, CDR2 FYNNEI. The material sequenced was PBMCs or a T cell subset sorted from them (not recorded which). The source is an adult woman who had mild COVID-19 (a few samples of this study predate the infection). Cell type and time point are not known. V gene TRBV2 combines with J gene TRBJ2-7; 11 bases agree with TRBD1. The CDR3 reads CASSRGTGGEQYF. The CDR3, as DNA: TGTGCCAGCAGCCGGGGGACAGGGGGAGAGCAGTACTTC.